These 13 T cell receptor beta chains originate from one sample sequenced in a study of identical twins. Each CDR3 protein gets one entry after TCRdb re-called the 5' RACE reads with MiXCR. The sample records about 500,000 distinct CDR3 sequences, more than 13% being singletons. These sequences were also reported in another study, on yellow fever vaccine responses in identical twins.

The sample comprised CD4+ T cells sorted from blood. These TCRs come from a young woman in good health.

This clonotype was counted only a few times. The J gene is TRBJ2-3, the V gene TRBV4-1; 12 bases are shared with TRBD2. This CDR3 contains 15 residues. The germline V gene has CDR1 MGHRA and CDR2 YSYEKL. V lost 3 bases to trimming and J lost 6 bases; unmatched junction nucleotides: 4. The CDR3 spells CASSQTSGRSDTQYF. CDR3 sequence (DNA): TGCGCCAGCAGCCAGACTAGCGGGAGATCGGATACGCAGTATTTT.

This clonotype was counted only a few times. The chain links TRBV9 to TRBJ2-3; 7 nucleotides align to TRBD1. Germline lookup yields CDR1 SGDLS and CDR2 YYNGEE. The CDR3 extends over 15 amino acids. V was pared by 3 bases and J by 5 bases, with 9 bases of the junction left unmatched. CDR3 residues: CASSGKTGNRDTQYF. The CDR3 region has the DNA TGTGCCAGCAGCGGGAAGACAGGGAACAGAGATACGCAGTATTTT.

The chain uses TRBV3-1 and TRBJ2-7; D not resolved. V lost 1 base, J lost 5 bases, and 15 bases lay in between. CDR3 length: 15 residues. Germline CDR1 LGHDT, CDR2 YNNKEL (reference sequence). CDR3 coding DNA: TGTGCCAGCAGCCAAGCCGCCCTAGTCAACCACGAGCAGTACTTC. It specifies CASSQAALVNHEQYF.

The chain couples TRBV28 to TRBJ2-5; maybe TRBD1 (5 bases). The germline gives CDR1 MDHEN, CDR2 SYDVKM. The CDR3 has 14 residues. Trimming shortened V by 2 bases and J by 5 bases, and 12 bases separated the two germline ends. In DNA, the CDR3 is TGTGCCAGCAGTTTAATCAGGGTTCGGGAGACCCAGTACTTC. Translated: CASSLIRVRETQYF.

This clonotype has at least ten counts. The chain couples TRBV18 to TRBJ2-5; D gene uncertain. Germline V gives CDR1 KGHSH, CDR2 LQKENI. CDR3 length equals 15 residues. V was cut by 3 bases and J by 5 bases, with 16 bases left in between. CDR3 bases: TGTGCCAGCTCACCGGTTAGATCGGCGCCGGAGACCCAGTACTTC. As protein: CASSPVRSAPETQYF.

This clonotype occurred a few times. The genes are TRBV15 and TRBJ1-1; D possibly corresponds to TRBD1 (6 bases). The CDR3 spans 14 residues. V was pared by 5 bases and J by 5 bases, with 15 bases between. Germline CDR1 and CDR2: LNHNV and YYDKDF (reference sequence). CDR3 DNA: TGTGCCACCAGCCTCCAACAGGGTTGGACTGAAGCTTTCTTT. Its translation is CATSLQQGWTEAFF.

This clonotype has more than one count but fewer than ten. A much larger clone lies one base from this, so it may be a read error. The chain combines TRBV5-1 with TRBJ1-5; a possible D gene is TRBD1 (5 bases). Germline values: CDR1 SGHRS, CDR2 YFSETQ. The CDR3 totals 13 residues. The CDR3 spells CASREGSNQPPHF. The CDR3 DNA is TGCGCCAGCAGGGAGGGGAGCAATCAGCCCCCGCATTTT.

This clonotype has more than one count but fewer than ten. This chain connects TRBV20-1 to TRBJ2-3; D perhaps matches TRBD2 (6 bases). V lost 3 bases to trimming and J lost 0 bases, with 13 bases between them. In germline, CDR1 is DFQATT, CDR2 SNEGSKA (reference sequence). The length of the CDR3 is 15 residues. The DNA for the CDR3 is TGCAGTGCTAGGGGGGGTTCGGTTAGCACAGATACGCAGTATTTT. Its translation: CSARGGSVSTDTQYF.

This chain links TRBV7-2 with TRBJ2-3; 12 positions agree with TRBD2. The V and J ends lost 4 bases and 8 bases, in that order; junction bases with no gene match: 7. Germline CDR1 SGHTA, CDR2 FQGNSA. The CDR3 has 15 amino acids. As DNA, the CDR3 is TGTGCCAGCAGCTCCCTAGCGGGGGGGCGGGGTACGCAGTATTTT. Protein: CASSSLAGGRGTQYF.

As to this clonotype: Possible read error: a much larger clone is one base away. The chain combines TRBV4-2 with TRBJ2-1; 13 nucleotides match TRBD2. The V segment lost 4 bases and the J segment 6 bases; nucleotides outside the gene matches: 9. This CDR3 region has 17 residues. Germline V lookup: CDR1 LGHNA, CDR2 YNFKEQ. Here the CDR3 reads CASSPGLAGWPGNEQFF. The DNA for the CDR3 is TGTGCCAGCAGCCCGGGACTAGCGGGATGGCCAGGCAATGAGCAGTTCTTC.

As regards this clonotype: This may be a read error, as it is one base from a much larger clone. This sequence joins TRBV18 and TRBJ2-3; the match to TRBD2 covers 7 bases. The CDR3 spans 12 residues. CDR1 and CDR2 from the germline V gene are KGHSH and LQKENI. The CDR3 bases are TGTGTCAGCTCACAACTCGGGGGGACGCAGTATTTT. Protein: CVSSQLGGTQYF.

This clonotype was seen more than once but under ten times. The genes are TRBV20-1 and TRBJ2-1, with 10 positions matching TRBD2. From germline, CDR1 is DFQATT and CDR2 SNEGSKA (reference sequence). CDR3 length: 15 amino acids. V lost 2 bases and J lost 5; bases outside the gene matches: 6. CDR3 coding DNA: TGCAGTGCTAGACCCAGCGGGAGGGTAAACAATGAGCAGTTCTTC. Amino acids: CSARPSGRVNNEQFF.

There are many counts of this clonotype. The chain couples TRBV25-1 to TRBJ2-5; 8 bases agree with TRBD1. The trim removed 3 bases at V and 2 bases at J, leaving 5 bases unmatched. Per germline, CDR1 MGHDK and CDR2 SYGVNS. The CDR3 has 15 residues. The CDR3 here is CASSEQDREQETQYF. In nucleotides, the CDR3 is TGTGCCAGCAGTGAGCAGGACAGGGAACAAGAGACCCAGTACTTC.